This T cell receptor beta chain appears in the sequencing data of a study of monozygotic twins with inflammatory bowel disease. The CDR3 is 17 residues long. Germline lookup yields CDR1 SGHTA and CDR2 FQGTGA. Every TCR library used 3500 ng of total RNA. TCRdb re-called the 5' RACE reads; one entry per CDR3 protein, DNA not given. This listing includes 400,000 or so distinct CDR3 sequences. The clonotype was recovered from a human donor with ulcerative colitis or Crohn's disease, or a healthy co-twin of an affected twin (not recorded which). The rearrangement links TRBV7-3 to TRBJ2-3; TCRdb proposes TRBD1, but this gene call is untestable without DNA. The sample taken for sequencing was blood. CDR3 amino acids: CASSLKTGGLETDTQYF.